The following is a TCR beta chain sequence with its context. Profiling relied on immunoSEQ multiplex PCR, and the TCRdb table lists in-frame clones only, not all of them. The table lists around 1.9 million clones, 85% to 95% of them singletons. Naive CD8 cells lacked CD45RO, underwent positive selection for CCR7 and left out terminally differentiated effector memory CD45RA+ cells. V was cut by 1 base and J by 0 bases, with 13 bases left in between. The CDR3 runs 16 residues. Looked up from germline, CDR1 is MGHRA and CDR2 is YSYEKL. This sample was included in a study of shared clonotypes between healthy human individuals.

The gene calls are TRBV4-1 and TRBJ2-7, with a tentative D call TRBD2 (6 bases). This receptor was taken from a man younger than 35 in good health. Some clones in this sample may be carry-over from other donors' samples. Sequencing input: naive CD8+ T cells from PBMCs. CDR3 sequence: CASSQVLAGSSYEQYF. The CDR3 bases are TGCGCCAGCAGCCAAGTCCTGGCGGGGAGCTCCTACGAGCAGTACTTC.